These T cell receptor beta chains were read from a single sample in a study of cytomegalovirus exposure and HLA in healthy donors. Measured with immunoSEQ multiplex PCR; TCRdb has only the in-frame clones, and not every one. This sample yields 120,000 or so clones, of which over 70% are seen a single time; around 8.5% belongs to the top ten. The sample was PBMCs. These receptors were taken from a woman aged 45-59 years in good health and CMV-seropositive. The CDR3 runs from the conserved cysteine through the conserved F or W. Each record gives: D gene, V gene, J gene, clone size, CDR3 DNA, CDR3 protein. The D gene is left open where the match is weak. The size of a clone is reported for some rows only, either as once, few or many, or as a class for expanded clones.

>NA|TRBV19|TRBJ2-1|NA
TGTGCCAGTAGTAACTTTTACAATGAGCAGTTCTTC
CASSNFYNEQFF
>NA|TRBV18|TRBJ1-3|few
TGTGCCAGCTCACCAGCCAGATCTGGAAACACCATATATTTT
CASSPARSGNTIYF
>NA|TRBV18|TRBJ1-5|NA
TGTGCCAGCTCACCAGGGAGGAATCAGCCCCAGCATTTT
CASSPGRNQPQHF
>NA|TRBV7-2|TRBJ2-1|NA
TGTGCCAGCAGCTTAGCACCCCCGGGGAATGAGCAGTTCTTC
CASSLAPPGNEQFF
>NA|TRBV20-1|TRBJ1-1|NA
TGCAGTGCTGTTGAGGGCACTGAAGCTTTCTTT
CSAVEGTEAFF
>NA|TRBV7-9|TRBJ2-7|once
TGTGCCAGCAGGTCGGGCCTCGGAGGGCAGTACTTC
CASRSGLGGQYF
>NA|TRBV11-3|TRBJ2-4|NA
TGTGCCAGCAGCCGGAACAGGGCGAACATTCAGTACTTC
CASSRNRANIQYF
>NA|TRBV1|TRBJ1-2|NA
TGCACCAGCAGCCACAGGGTCGGCTATGGCTACACCTTC
CTSSHRVGYGYTF
>NA|TRBV2|TRBJ1-4|few
TGTGCCAGCAGTGCCCGGGTAGCAACTAATGAAAAACTGTTTTTT
CASSARVATNEKLFF
>NA|TRBV29-1|TRBJ2-3|NA
TGCAGCGCGGATCACCGGGGCACAGATACGCAGTATTTT
CSADHRGTDTQYF
>NA|TRBV7-8|TRBJ2-7|NA
TGTGCCAGCAGCGACAGGTTGTCCTACGAGCAGTACTTC
CASSDRLSYEQYF
>TRBD1|TRBV7-2|TRBJ1-2|NA
TGTGCCAGCAGCCCGGACAGGCCAGGGGGCGGCTATGGCTACACCTTC
CASSPDRPGGGYGYTF
>TRBD1|TRBV2|TRBJ1-6|NA
TGTGCCACCTCAGGGGGCAATAATTCACCCCTCCACTTT
CATSGGNNSPLHF